The 11 T cell receptor beta chains below all came from one sample that was sequenced in a study (dated by TCRdb to between 2020 and 2023). Libraries were built with the immunoSEQ multiplex PCR assay. The clones in this table, taken by TCRdb from immuneACCESS, are in-frame only. Not every clone is retained; where verified, under half of the shortfall comes from an unresolved V gene, and the cause of the rest is unknown. In all, the sample holds 45,000 to 60,000 clones, and more than 80% of those were seen once. Clones ranked in the top ten supply about 10% of the sample. Material for sequencing was PBMCs. The receptors originated from a man aged 35 to 55 with rheumatoid arthritis.

The chain has TRBV11-2 and TRBJ2-3, with D possibly TRBD2 on 6 matching bases. The CDR3 length is 17 residues. V was cut by 5 bases and J by 0 bases, with 18 bases left in between. Germline V gene lookup returns CDR1 SGHAT and CDR2 FQNNGV. This CDR3 reads CASSDGWRDASTDTQYF. CDR3 coding DNA: TGTGCCAGCAGCGACGGTTGGCGGGATGCTAGCACAGATACGCAGTATTTT.

The J gene is TRBJ1-1, the V gene TRBV5-5; TRBD1 might be the D (5 bases). Trimming shortened V by 3 bases and J by 0 bases, and 9 bases separated the two germline ends. Germline V gene data show CDR1 as SGHKS and CDR2 as YYEKEE (reference sequence). This CDR3 is 14 amino acids long. The DNA of the CDR3 is TGTGCCAGCAGCTGGGACCTTATGAACACTGAAGCTTTCTTT. Residues: CASSWDLMNTEAFF.

This chain uses TRBV27 with TRBJ1-3; 8 bases match TRBD1. The CDR3 consists of 16 residues. Germline values: CDR1 MNHEY, CDR2 SMNVEV (reference sequence). Trimming cost V 6 bases and J 0 bases; bases outside gene matches: 7. CDR3 residues: CASSSTGAPSGNTIYF. CDR3 DNA: TGTGCCAGCAGCTCGACAGGGGCGCCCTCTGGAAACACCATATATTTT.

The chain is built from TRBV4-3 and TRBJ2-4; 11 nucleotides line up with TRBD1. The V gene's germline CDR1 is LGHNA and CDR2 YSLEER. Unmatched junction bases numbered 8, after V lost 3 bases and J lost 7 bases. The CDR3 extends over 16 amino acids. CDR3 nucleotide sequence: TGCGCCAGCAGCCACGTAGGGACAGGGGGGGGGAACATTCAGTACTTC. Translation: CASSHVGTGGGNIQYF.

The CDR3 reads CASSLARGEASGRGNEQFF. In nucleotides, the CDR3 is TGTGCCAGCAGCTTAGCGAGGGGGGAGGCTAGCGGGAGGGGAAATGAGCAGTTCTTC. The chain links TRBV7-2 to TRBJ2-1; 12 positions agree with TRBD2. This CDR3 comprises 19 residues. V lost 0 bases, J lost 7 bases, and 13 bases stayed unmatched. Germline CDR1 is SGHTA and CDR2 is FQGNSA.

The chain carries TRBV27 and TRBJ1-2; 8 nucleotides line up with TRBD1. CDR3 length: 16 amino acids. Germline V gene lookup returns CDR1 MNHEY and CDR2 SMNVEV (reference sequence). With 8 bases clipped from V and 4 bases from J, the junction kept 15 bases outside the gene matches. The CDR3 nucleotides read TGTGCCAGCGGAGGGACAGGCGCCGTTGGGAGCTATGGCTACACCTTC. Protein: CASGGTGAVGSYGYTF.

This clone is a singleton in its sample. The sample holds other DNA sequences that translate to the same CDR3. The V call is TRBV11-2, the J call TRBJ2-7; D is undetermined. Between the trimmed V and J ends, which lost 4 bases and 3 bases, there was a span of 13 bases. CDR1 and CDR2 (germline): SGHAT, FQNNGV. This CDR3 contains 14 residues. The CDR3 region is CASSSRSLYYEQYF. The CDR3 DNA is TGTGCCAGCAGCTCACGGTCCCTGTACTACGAGCAGTACTTC. The entire variable domain, with the rest obtained from reference TRBV11-2 and TRBJ2-7, is as follows: EAGVAQSPRYKIIEKRQSVAFWCNPISGHATLYWYQQILGQGPKLLIQFQNNGVVDDSQLPKDRFSAERLKGVDSTLKIQPAKLEDSAVYLCASSSRSLYYEQYFGPGTRLTVT.

The V and J genes are TRBV7-8 and TRBJ2-2; 9 nucleotides line up with TRBD2. The CDR3 loop spans 16 amino acids. From germline, CDR1 is SGHVS and CDR2 FQNEAQ. The V segment lost 8 bases and the J segment 3 bases; nucleotides outside the gene matches: 10. The CDR3 DNA reads TGTGCCAGCCGGTTTCGAGTAGCGGGAGACACCGGGGAGCTGTTTTTT. Translation gives CASRFRVAGDTGELFF.

This clone was detected only once. The chain carries TRBV7-9 and TRBJ1-3, with D unclear. There are 14 residues in the CDR3. Trimming removed 6 bases at V and 4 bases at J, with 13 bases between. The germline V gene has CDR1 SEHNR and CDR2 FQNEAQ (reference sequence). The DNA of the CDR3 is TGTGCCAGCAGTCATCGGCTCGAAGGAAACACCATATATTTT. Protein sequence: CASSHRLEGNTIYF.

V usage is TRBV20-1 and J usage is TRBJ2-3; D is unresolved. Trimming stripped 3 bases from V and 3 bases from J, with 7 bases between. Germline V gene sequence: CDR1 DFQATT, CDR2 SNEGSKA (reference sequence). The CDR3 totals 12 residues. CDR3: CSASTPTDTQYF. The DNA for the CDR3 is TGCAGTGCTAGTACACCGACAGATACGCAGTATTTT.

V and J are TRBV7-9 and TRBJ1-1; no firm D call. The CDR3 runs 14 residues. V lost 1 base to trimming and J lost 0 bases, with 6 bases between them. Germline V gene sequence: CDR1 SEHNR, CDR2 FQNEAQ (reference sequence). CDR3 residues: CASSLGQLNTEAFF. CDR3 DNA sequence: TGTGCCAGCAGCTTAGGTCAACTGAACACTGAAGCTTTCTTT.